This TCR beta chain was identified during a study of T cells after posttransplantation cyclophosphamide. The repertoire was sequenced with immunoSEQ multiplex PCR; TCRdb's copy has only in-frame clones and lacks some. This sample has 28,000 or so clones, with roughly 90% found just once. The CDR3 loop spans 16 amino acids. Germline V gene data show CDR1 as MNHNS and CDR2 as SASEGT. J was trimmed by 3 bases and V by 4 bases; bases with no gene match: 7. This clone occurred once. The clonotype originates from a man aged 50 or older. The sample taken for sequencing was PBMCs. J is TRBJ2-2 and V is TRBV6-1, with 8 nucleotides matching TRBD1. The CDR3 region is CASSGDRRYYTGELFF. The DNA of the CDR3 is TGTGCCAGCAGTGGGGACAGGCGATACTACACCGGGGAGCTGTTTTTT.